The clone carrying this T cell receptor (beta chain) occurred many times. The CDR3 totals 16 residues. CDR1 is LNHNV, CDR2 YYDKDF, per germline (reference sequence). Trimming removed 1 base at V and 3 bases at J, with 15 bases between. Amplified material comprised TCR beta CDR3 regions derived from RNA transcripts. After a first-round RT-PCR with HTBI primers, a second-round multiplex PCR was run. TCRdb processed the multiplex PCR reads anew with MiXCR; each CDR3 protein has one entry. Here the sample spans around 1,200,000 distinct CDR3 sequences, 36% being singletons. The data are from a study of Graves' ophthalmopathy and Graves' hyperthyroidism.

The receptor was derived from an adult man with Graves' hyperthyroidism. Sequences were obtained from peripheral blood or thyroid tissue (not recorded which). V is TRBV15 and J is TRBJ2-5; no reliable D call. CDR3 DNA sequence: TGTGCCACCAGCAGAGGGAATCACGCATCTAAAGAGACCCAGTACTTC. The encoded protein is CATSRGNHASKETQYF.